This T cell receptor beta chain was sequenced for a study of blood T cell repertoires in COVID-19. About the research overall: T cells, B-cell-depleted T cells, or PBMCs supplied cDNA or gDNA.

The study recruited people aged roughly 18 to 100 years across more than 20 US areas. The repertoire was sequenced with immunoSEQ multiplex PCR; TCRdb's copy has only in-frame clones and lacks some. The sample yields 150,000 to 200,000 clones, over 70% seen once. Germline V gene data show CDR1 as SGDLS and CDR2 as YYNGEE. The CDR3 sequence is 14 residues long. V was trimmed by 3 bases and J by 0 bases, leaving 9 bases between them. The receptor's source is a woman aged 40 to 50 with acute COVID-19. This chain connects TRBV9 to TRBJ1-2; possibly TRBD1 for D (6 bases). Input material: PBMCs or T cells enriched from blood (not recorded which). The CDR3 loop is CASSGTDTNYGYTF. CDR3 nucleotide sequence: TGTGCCAGCAGCGGGACAGATACTAACTATGGCTACACCTTC.